A single sample gave rise to the 27 T cell receptor beta chains below, sequenced in a study of tumor-infiltrating lymphocytes in primary liver carcinoma. Priming with a constant-region primer yielded TCR beta cDNA from about 540 ng total RNA. Three-round nested multiplex PCR performed with slightly modified ARM-PCR produced the TCR beta libraries. TRBV1-TRBV30 forward and Cbeta reverse primers drove the first two roughly 10-cycle rounds. TCRdb re-called the multiplex PCR reads through MiXCR, storing one row per CDR3 protein. The table lists around 330,000 distinct CDR3 sequences, 58% of them singletons. Unsorted whole blood yielded the blood RNA, and germline DNA was also extracted. Sequenced input: peripheral blood. These receptors originate from a woman younger than 45 with primary liver carcinoma and hepatitis B virus infection.

This clonotype appeared a few times. The J gene is TRBJ1-4, the V gene TRBV7-9, with D tentatively TRBD1 (5 bases). The germline CDR1 and CDR2 sequences are SEHNR and FQNEAQ (reference sequence). The CDR3 contains 15 residues. V lost 1 base and J 8 bases, leaving 14 bases between the germline ends. CDR3 in amino acids: CASSLVGDGGEKLFF. The CDR3 nucleotides read TGTGCCAGCAGCTTAGTAGGGGACGGTGGCGAAAAACTGTTTTTT.

This clonotype has a single count. The junction and the germline gene differ at one end; a read error may be behind it. The chain joins TRBV11-3 to TRBJ2-7, with 7 bases matching TRBD1. Germline V gene sequence: CDR1 SGHNT, CDR2 YENEEA. The length of the CDR3 is 14 residues. This CDR3 reads CASRPRDRSHEQYF. CDR3 nucleotide sequence: TGTGCCAGCAGACCCCGGGACAGATCCCACGAGCAGTATTTC.

The chain combines TRBV10-3 with TRBJ1-1; unclear D gene. CDR1 and CDR2 from the germline V gene are ENHRY and SYGVKD. The CDR3 runs to 13 residues. V shed 4 bases and J shed 1 base, with 7 bases lying between them. The CDR3: CAISVTANTEAFF. CDR3 coding DNA: TGTGCCATCAGTGTAACAGCGAACACTGAAGCTTTCTTT.

In the case of this clonotype: Without the conserved terminal phenylalanine or tryptophan, this CDR3 likely stems from a read error. The V and J genes are TRBV28 and TRBJ1-1; D is perhaps TRBD1 (5 bases). Germline loops: CDR1 MDHEN, CDR2 SYDVKM. This CDR3 comprises 18 residues. The CDR3 protein is CVSSSPGTANRMDTEAFI. CDR3 nucleotide sequence: TGTGTCAGCAGTTCCCCCGGGACCGCGAACCGTATGGACACTGAAGCTTTCATT.

As to this clonotype: A read error may produce the germline difference seen at one junction end. J is TRBJ1-2 and V is TRBV11-2; D unresolved. Germline V gene lookup returns CDR1 SGHAT and CDR2 FQNNGV. This CDR3 region has 14 residues. CDR3 amino acids: CASSFPRGAYGSTF. The CDR3 DNA reads TGTGCCAGCAGCTTCCCGCGCGGCGCTTATGGCTCCACCTTC.

The V gene is TRBV7-8, the J gene TRBJ2-1, with TRBD2 identical over 9 bases. The CDR3 loop spans 16 amino acids. Germline values: CDR1 SGHVS, CDR2 FQNEAQ. After removal of 5 bases from V and 7 bases from J, the junction contained 12 bases not matched to a gene. The CDR3 DNA sequence: TGTGCCAGCAGCCAATCCGGGACTAGCCGGAGAAATGAGCAGTTCTTC. This codes for CASSQSGTSRRNEQFF.

This clonotype was detected only once. The gene calls are TRBV5-8 and TRBJ2-1; 12 bases map to TRBD2. This CDR3 is 14 amino acids long. Trimming took 4 bases from V and 12 from J; bases not matched to a gene: 8. CDR1 is SGHTS, CDR2 YDEGEE, per germline. The CDR3 coding sequence is TGTGCCAGCAGCCCACGTATGACTAGCGGGGGGCAGTTCTTC. Its protein product is CASSPRMTSGGQFF.

This clonotype was observed a handful of times. The gene calls are TRBV7-9 and TRBJ1-1, with D tentatively TRBD1 (5 bases). Looked up from germline, CDR1 is SEHNR and CDR2 is FQNEAQ (reference sequence). The V gene lost 1 base and the J gene lost 8 bases, with 5 bases spanning the gap. The CDR3 sequence is 11 residues long. CDR3 nucleotides: TGTGCCAGCAGCTTAGGACAGGAAGCTTTCTTT. Amino acids: CASSLGQEAFF.

A few counts support this clonotype. The chain uses TRBV5-1 and TRBJ2-2, with D tentatively TRBD1 (5 bases). The CDR3 is made up of 16 amino acids. The germline V and J ends were trimmed by 0 bases and 0 bases, with 9 bases remaining between them. Germline CDR1 SGHRS, CDR2 YFSETQ. This CDR3 reads CASSLGQLTNTGELFF. The CDR3 nucleotides read TGCGCCAGCAGCTTGGGACAGCTTACGAACACCGGGGAGCTGTTTTTT. The full variable domain, completed using reference TRBV5-1 and TRBJ2-2, is KAGVTQTPRYLIKTRGQQVTLSCSPISGHRSVSWYQQTPGQGLQFLFEYFSETQRNKGNFPGRFSGRQFSNSRSEMNVSTLELGDSALYLCASSLGQLTNTGELFFGEGSRLTVL.

Note on this clonotype: This could be a read error, since a much larger clone is one nucleotide away. The chain links TRBV29-1 to TRBJ2-3; possible D gene TRBD1, 5 bases. The CDR3 spans 15 residues. The germline V gene has CDR1 SQVTM and CDR2 ANQGSEA. The V and J ends lost 4 bases and 0 bases respectively, with 14 bases between them. The CDR3 reads CSVARTPASTDTQYF. CDR3 in DNA: TGCAGCGTTGCTAGGACACCAGCTAGCACAGATACGCAGTATTTT.

In its sample, this clonotype was seen once. A much bigger clone sits one base away, suggesting this may be a read error. The V gene is TRBV29-1, the J gene TRBJ2-7; 11 bases are shared with TRBD1. The CDR3 is 15 residues long. CDR1 and CDR2 from the germline V gene are SQVTM and ANQGSEA. CDR3 sequence: CSVELGTGGDYDQYF. CDR3 sequence (DNA): TGCAGCGTTGAGTTGGGGACAGGGGGGGACTACGATCAGTACTTC.

To note about this clonotype: A much larger clone lies one base from this, so it may be a read error. The J gene is TRBJ2-7, the V gene TRBV6-6; possible D gene TRBD2, 7 bases. The CDR3 sequence is 14 residues long. The ends were cut back, 10 bases at V and 3 bases at J, with 19 bases in the middle. CDR1 is MNHNY, CDR2 SVGAGI, per germline (reference sequence). CDR3 nucleotides: TGTGCCAACAAGTTGGGGGGGCAGTTCTACGAGCAGTACTTC. Amino acid sequence: CANKLGGQFYEQYF.

The sample holds one count of this clonotype. A junction boundary mismatches the germline segment, possibly from a read error. The chain is built from TRBV24-1 and TRBJ2-2, with TRBD2 identical over 7 bases. This CDR3 comprises 15 residues. Germline-derived CDR1 and CDR2 are KGHDR and SFDVKD. The CDR3 here is CSTSGSSGNTGELFF. CDR3 DNA: TGTTCCACCAGTGGGTCTAGCGGTAACACCGGGGAGCTGTTTTTT.

The V gene is TRBV5-6, the J gene TRBJ2-6; D is perhaps TRBD2 (5 bases). Per germline, CDR1 SGHDT and CDR2 YYEEEE. CDR3 length equals 14 residues. The V end lost 3 bases, the J end lost 4 bases, and 8 bases lay between the germline ends. CDR3 region: CASSSAAGANVLTF. The DNA of the CDR3 is TGTGCCAGCAGCTCAGCGGCGGGGGCCAACGTCCTGACTTTC.

The chain uses TRBV4-2 and TRBJ2-7, with TRBD2 matching 8 bases. The CDR3 runs 16 residues. V dropped 3 bases and J dropped 2; count of bases not matched to a gene: 9. Germline V gene sequence: CDR1 LGHNA, CDR2 YNFKEQ. CDR3 DNA: TGTGCCAGCAGCCAGGGAACGGAACTAGCGGCCTACGAGCAGTACTTC. Protein product: CASSQGTELAAYEQYF.

The chain joins TRBV6-2 or TRBV6-3 to TRBJ2-3; a possible D gene is TRBD2 (5 bases). With the DNA end fitting TRBJ2-7 better, the J assignment may be wrong. CDR3 size: 13 residues. The germline gives CDR1 MNHEY, CDR2 SVGEGT. CDR3 loop: CASTSSLSGGQYF. The CDR3 bases are TGTGCCAGCACATCTAGCCTGTCCGGCGGGCAGTACTTC.

This chain's CDR3 is CASSLVFQGTNYGYTF. The CDR3 DNA follows: TGTGCCAGCAGCTTGGTCTTTCAAGGAACTAACTATGGCTACACCTTC. The rearrangement links TRBV5-6 to TRBJ1-2; D is unclear. Germline CDR1 SGHDT, CDR2 YYEEEE. With 0 bases removed from V and 0 bases from J, the gap between germline ends came to 12 bases. The CDR3 has 16 residues.

Concerning this clonotype: At one boundary the junction diverges from the germline segment, which might be a read error. J is TRBJ2-5 and V is TRBV11-2; no clear D. Germline-derived CDR1 and CDR2 are SGHAT and FQNNGV. This CDR3 region has 11 residues. Written as DNA, the CDR3 is TGCGCCAGCAGCCCGTCCGAGACCCAGTACTTC. This gives the protein CASSPSETQYF.

Note on this clonotype: In this CDR3 the conserved last residue, phenylalanine or tryptophan, is missing, so a read error is likely. CDR3: CASSQERIAGYEQYL. The CDR3, as DNA: TGCGCCAGCAGCCAGGAGAGAATAGCGGGGTACGAGCAGTACCTC. J is TRBJ2-7 and V is TRBV4-2; TRBD2 matches 8 bases. CDR3 length: 15 residues. CDR1 LGHNA and CDR2 YNFKEQ come from the germline V gene.

This clonotype was found once. One end of the junction does not line up with germline, which may come from a read error. The chain employs TRBV6-5 and TRBJ2-2; no clear D gene. The CDR3 is 14 residues long. Germline CDR1 MNHEY, CDR2 SVGAGI. The CDR3 sequence is CASSHSVFDGELFF. The CDR3, as DNA: TGTGCCAGCAGTCACTCGGTGTTCGACGGGGAGCTGTTTTTT.

For this clonotype: A much larger clonotype is one base distant, so this may be a read error. The J gene is TRBJ2-1, the V gene TRBV12-3 or TRBV12-4; 9 nucleotides align to TRBD2. The CDR3 runs to 16 residues. The CDR3 DNA reads as TGTTCCAGCAGAGGGACGGCTAGCGGGGACGACAATGAGCAGTTCTTC. Protein product: CSSRGTASGDDNEQFF.

As to this clonotype: The junction shows a germline mismatch at one end, possibly a read error. V and J are TRBV11-1 and TRBJ2-5; D is perhaps TRBD1 or TRBD2 (6 bases each). There are 14 residues in the CDR3. The germline V gene has CDR1 SGHAT and CDR2 FQDESV (reference sequence). This CDR3 is CASSWVGGTGTQYF. As DNA, the CDR3 is TGTGCCAGCAGCTGGGTCGGGGGCACTGGGACCCAATACTTC.

This chain joins TRBV14 and TRBJ1-2; 8 bases fit TRBD1. After removal of 0 bases from V and 4 bases from J, the junction contained 4 bases not matched to a gene. Germline V CDR1 and CDR2: SGHDN, FVKESK. The CDR3 sequence is 15 residues long. The CDR3 sequence: CASSQDQGQVYGYTF. The CDR3 DNA follows: TGTGCCAGCAGCCAAGACCAGGGACAGGTCTATGGCTACACCTTC.

The J gene is TRBJ2-1, the V gene TRBV4-1, with a weak D call TRBD1 (6 bases). Germline CDR1 MGHRA, CDR2 YSYEKL. Trimming cost V 8 bases and J 9 bases, with 23 bases left between them. The CDR3 is 15 amino acids. Here the CDR3 reads CASRSVSDRSGEQFF. The DNA for the CDR3 is TGCGCCAGCCGGAGTGTCTCTGACAGGTCCGGTGAGCAGTTCTTC.

The chain employs TRBV6-4 and TRBJ2-1; D unclear. V lost 4 bases and J 0 bases, leaving 10 bases between the germline ends. Germline V gene lookup returns CDR1 MRHNA and CDR2 SNTAGT. The CDR3 has 15 amino acids. CDR3 bases: TGTGCCAGCAGTGCTGAAATAAGCTCCTACAATGAGCAGTTCTTC. Translating it yields CASSAEISSYNEQFF.

This clonotype was picked up a small number of times. V and J are TRBV28 and TRBJ2-7, with 7 positions matching TRBD1. In germline, CDR1 is MDHEN, CDR2 SYDVKM. Trimming at V came to 5 bases and at J to 2 bases, leaving 3 bases not matched to a gene. The CDR3 has 13 amino acids. CDR3 nucleotide sequence: TGTGCCAGCAGTGACAGGGACCCCTACGAGCAGTACTTC. Residues: CASSDRDPYEQYF.

On this clonotype: A much larger clone sits a single nucleotide away, making a read error possible. The chain employs TRBV29-1 and TRBJ2-5, with 8 bases identical to TRBD2. CDR3 size: 13 residues. Unmatched junction bases numbered 3, after V lost 1 base and J lost 5 bases. Germline CDR1 reads SQVTM; CDR2 reads ANQGSEA. CDR3 bases: TGCAGCGTTGAAGTAGCGGGATGGGAGACCCAGTACTTC. Residues: CSVEVAGWETQYF. Variable domain in full (rest from reference TRBV29-1 and TRBJ2-5): SAVISQKPSRDICQRGTSLTIQCQVDSQVTMMFWYRQQPGQSLTLIATANQGSEATYESGFVIDKFPISRPNLTFSTLTVSNMSPEDSSIYLCSVEVAGWETQYFGPGTRLLVL.